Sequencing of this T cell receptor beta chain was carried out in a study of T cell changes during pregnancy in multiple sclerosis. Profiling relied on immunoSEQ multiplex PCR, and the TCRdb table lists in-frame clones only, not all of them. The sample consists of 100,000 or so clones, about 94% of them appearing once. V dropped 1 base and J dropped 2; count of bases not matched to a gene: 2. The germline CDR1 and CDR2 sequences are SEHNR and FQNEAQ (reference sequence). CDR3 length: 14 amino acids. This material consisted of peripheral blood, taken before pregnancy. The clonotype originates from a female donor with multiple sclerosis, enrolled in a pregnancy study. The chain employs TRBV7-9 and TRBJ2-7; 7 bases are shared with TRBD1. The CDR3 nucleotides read TGTGCCAGCAGCTTAGGGGACAGAACCTACGAGCAGTACTTC. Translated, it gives CASSLGDRTYEQYF.